This T cell receptor (beta chain) was sequenced during a study of blood T cell repertoires in COVID-19. As for the study in general: Material from acute and convalescent COVID-19 was sourced from the United States, Italy and Spain. The cDNA or gDNA used as material had been derived from T cells, B-cell-depleted T cells, or PBMCs.

Original processing notes: Estimation of nucleated cell counts was performed using reference gene primer amplification. Sequenced by immunoSEQ multiplex PCR; TCRdb stores in-frame clones only, minus some. V and J calls and clone size are as listed in that table; D and trimming were resolved from the DNA. Found here are around 260,000 clones, less than 90% of them singletons; the top ten hold 4.6%. The CDR3 covers 14 residues. CDR1 and CDR2 from the germline V gene are MDHEN and SYDVKM. With 2 bases removed from V and 0 bases from J, the gap between germline ends came to 8 bases. The TCR comes from a man in his fifties or sixties who had recovered from COVID-19. Material: peripheral blood. The chain couples TRBV28 to TRBJ2-7; no definite D call. The CDR3 sequence is CASSLPLSSYEQYF. CDR3 bases: TGTGCCAGCAGTTTACCCCTCAGCTCCTACGAGCAGTACTTC.